The present T cell receptor (beta chain) was sequenced within a study of blood T cell repertoires in COVID-19. Study at large: Collection of acute and convalescent COVID-19 samples took place in the United States, Italy and Spain. PBMCs, B-cell-depleted T cells, or T cells were the source of the cDNA or gDNA that made up the material.

Per the original data handling: For nucleated cells, counts were estimated from reference gene primer amplification. The protocol was immunoSEQ multiplex PCR, while the TCRdb copy is restricted to in-frame clones and leaves out a portion. The D gene and trimming were derived from the DNA, and the V and J assignments and clone size from that table. The sample lists roughly 250,000 clones, 70% to 90% occurring once. This CDR3 comprises 17 residues. Source material: peripheral blood. The sequence was obtained from a woman aged 25 to 39 with acute or convalescent COVID-19. The chain carries TRBV12-2 and TRBJ2-3; the D segment call TRBD2 is taken from the table without a DNA check. TRBV12-2 is a known pseudogene. The CDR3 coding sequence is TGTGCAAGTCGCTTAGGAGTTCTAGCGGGAGGGCCAGATACGCAGTATTTT. Its translation is CASRLGVLAGGPDTQYF.